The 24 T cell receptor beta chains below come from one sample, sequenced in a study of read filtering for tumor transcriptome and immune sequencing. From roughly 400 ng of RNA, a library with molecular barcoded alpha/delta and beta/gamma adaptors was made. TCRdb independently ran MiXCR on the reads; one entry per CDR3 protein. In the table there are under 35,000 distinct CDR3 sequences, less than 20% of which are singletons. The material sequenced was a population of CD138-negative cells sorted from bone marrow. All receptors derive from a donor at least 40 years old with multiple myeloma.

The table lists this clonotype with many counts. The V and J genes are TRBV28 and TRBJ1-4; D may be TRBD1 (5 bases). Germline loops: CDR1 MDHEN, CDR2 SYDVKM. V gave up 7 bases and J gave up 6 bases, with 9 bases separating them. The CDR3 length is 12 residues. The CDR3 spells CASTGIHEKLFF. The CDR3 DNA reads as TGTGCCAGCACAGGGATACATGAAAAACTGTTTTTT. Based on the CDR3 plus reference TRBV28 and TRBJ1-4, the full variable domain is DVKVTQSSRYLVKRTGEKVFLECVQDMDHENMFWYRQDPGLGLRLIYFSYDVKMKEKGDIPEGYSVSREKKERFSLILESASTNQTSMYLCASTGIHEKLFFGSGTQLSVL.

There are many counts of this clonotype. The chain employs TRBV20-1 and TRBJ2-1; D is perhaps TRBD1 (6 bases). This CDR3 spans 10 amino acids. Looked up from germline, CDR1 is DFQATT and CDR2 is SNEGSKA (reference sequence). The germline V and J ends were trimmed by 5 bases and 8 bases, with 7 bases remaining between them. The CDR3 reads CSAYRDEQFF. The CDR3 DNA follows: TGCAGTGCTTACAGGGATGAGCAGTTCTTC.

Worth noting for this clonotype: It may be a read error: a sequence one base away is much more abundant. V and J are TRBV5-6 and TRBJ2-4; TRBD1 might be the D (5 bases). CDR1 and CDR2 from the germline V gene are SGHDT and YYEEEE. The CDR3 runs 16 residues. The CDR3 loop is CASSLTGSLAKSIQYF. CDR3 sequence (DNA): TGTGCCAGCAGCCTAACAGGCTCCTTAGCCAAAAGCATTCAGTACTTC.

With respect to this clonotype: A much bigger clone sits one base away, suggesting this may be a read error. The CDR3 sequence: CASSIDPLGSPAKNIQYF. Written as DNA, the CDR3 is TGTGCCAGTAGTATAGATCCATTGGGGAGTCCGGCCAAAAACATTCAGTACTTC. The chain joins TRBV19 to TRBJ2-4, with D perhaps matching TRBD2 (5 bases). Germline CDR1 LNHDA, CDR2 SQIVND (reference sequence). CDR3 length equals 18 residues. The V gene lost 0 bases and the J gene lost 1 base, with 16 bases spanning the gap.

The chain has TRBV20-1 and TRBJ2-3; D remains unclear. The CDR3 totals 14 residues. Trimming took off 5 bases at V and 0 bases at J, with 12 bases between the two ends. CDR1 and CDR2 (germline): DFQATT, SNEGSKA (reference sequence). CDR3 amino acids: CSAPLTDSTDTQYF. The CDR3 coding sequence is TGCAGTGCTCCACTCACGGATAGCACAGATACGCAGTATTTT.

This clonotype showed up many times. The CDR3 DNA sequence: TGTGCCAGCAGCACTAACCAGGGGAGTTCGGGAGAGCAGTACTTC. It yields the protein CASSTNQGSSGEQYF. The chain combines TRBV12-3 or TRBV12-4 with TRBJ2-7; a weak D match, TRBD1 (6 bases). V dropped 6 bases and J dropped 7 bases, with 22 bases sitting between them. CDR3 length: 15 residues.

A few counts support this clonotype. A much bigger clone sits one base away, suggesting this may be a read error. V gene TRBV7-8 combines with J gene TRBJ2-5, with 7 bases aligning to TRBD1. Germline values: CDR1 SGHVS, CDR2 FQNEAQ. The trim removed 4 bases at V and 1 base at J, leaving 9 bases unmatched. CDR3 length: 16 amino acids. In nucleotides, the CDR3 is TGTGCCAGCAGCTCAGACAGGGACAACTTCCAAGAGACCCAGTACTTC. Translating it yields CASSSDRDNFQETQYF.

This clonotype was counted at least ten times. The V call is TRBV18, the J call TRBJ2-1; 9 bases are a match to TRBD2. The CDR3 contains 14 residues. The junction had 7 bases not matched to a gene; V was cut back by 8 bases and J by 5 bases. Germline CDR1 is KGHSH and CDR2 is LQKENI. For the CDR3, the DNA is TGTGCCAGCCACCGGCTAGCGGGAAACAATGAGCAGTTCTTC. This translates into CASHRLAGNNEQFF.

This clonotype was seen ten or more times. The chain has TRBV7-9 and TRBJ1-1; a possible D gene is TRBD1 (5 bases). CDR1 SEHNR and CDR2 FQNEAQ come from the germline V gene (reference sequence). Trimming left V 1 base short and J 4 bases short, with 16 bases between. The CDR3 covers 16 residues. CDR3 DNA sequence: TGTGCCAGCAGCTTAGGAGCCAGGGCGGGTAGCACTGAAGCTTTCTTT. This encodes CASSLGARAGSTEAFF.

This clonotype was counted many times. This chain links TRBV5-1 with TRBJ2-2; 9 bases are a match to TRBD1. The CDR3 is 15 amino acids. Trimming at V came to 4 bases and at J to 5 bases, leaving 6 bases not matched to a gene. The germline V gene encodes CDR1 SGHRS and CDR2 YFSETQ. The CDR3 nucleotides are TGCGCCAGCAGCAAGGACAGGGGCGTAACCGGGGAGCTGTTTTTT. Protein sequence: CASSKDRGVTGELFF.

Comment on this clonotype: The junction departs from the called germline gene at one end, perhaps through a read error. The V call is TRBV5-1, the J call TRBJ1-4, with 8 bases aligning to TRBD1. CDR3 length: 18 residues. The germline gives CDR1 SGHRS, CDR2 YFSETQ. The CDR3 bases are TGCGCCTGCAGTATTGGAGTCGGGACAGGTGGACCTAATGAAAAACTGTTTTTT. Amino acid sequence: CACSIGVGTGGPNEKLFF.

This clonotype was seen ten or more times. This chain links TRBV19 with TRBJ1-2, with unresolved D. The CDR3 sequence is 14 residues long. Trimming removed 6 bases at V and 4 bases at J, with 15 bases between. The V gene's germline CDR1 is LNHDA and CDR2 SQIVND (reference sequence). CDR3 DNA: TGTGCCAGTAGACGATCCGACGGGCCCTATGGCTACACCTTC. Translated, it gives CASRRSDGPYGYTF.

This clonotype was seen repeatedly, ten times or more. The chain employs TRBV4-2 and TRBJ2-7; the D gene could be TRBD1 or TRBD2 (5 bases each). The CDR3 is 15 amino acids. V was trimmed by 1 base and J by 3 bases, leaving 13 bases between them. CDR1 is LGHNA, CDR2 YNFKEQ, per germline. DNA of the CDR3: TGTGCCAGCAGCCAAGGAGGGACCAACATCTACGAGCAGTACTTC. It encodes CASSQGGTNIYEQYF.

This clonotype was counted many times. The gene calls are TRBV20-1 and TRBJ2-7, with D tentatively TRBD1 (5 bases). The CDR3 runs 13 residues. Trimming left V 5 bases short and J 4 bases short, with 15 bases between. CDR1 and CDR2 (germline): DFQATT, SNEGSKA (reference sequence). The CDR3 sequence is CSASPDTLYEQYF. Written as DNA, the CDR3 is TGCAGTGCTTCCCCGGACACTCTATACGAGCAGTACTTC.

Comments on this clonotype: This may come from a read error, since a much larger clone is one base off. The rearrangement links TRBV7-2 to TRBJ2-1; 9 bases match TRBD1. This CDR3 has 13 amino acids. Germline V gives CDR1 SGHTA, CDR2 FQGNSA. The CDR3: CARSLRTGDEQFF. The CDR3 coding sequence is TGTGCCCGCAGCCTTCGGACAGGGGATGAGCAGTTCTTC.

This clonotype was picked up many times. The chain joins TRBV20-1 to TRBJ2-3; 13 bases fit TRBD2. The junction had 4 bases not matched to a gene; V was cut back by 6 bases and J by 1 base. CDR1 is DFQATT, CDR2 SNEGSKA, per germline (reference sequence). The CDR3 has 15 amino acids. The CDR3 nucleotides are TGCAGTGCCCGGGGACTAGCGGGACGCACAGATACGCAGTATTTT. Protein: CSARGLAGRTDTQYF.

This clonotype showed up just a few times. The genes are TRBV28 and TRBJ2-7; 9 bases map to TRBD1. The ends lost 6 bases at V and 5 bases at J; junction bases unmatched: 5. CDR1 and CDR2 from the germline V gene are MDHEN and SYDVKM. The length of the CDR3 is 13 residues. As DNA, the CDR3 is TGTGCCAGCAGGTCGGGACAGGGAAACGAGCAGTACTTC. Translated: CASRSGQGNEQYF.

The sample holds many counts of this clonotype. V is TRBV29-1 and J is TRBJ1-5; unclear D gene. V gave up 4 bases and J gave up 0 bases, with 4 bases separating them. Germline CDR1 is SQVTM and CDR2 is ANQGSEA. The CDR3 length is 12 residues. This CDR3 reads CSVGYSNQPQHF. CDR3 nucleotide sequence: TGCAGCGTTGGATATAGCAATCAGCCCCAGCATTTT.

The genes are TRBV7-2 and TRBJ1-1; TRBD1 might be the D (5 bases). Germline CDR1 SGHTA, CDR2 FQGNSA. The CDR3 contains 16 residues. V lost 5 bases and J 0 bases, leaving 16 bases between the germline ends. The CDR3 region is CASSPGPSPLNTEAFF. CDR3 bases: TGTGCCAGCAGCCCGGGACCTTCGCCATTGAACACTGAAGCTTTCTTT.

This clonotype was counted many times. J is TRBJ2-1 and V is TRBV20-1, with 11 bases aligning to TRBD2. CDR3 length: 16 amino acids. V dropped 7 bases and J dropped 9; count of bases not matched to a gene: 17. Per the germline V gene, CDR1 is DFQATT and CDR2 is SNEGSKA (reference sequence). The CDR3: CSVYDASGGRVSEQFF. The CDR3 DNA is TGCAGTGTTTATGACGCTAGCGGGGGGAGAGTAAGTGAGCAGTTCTTC.

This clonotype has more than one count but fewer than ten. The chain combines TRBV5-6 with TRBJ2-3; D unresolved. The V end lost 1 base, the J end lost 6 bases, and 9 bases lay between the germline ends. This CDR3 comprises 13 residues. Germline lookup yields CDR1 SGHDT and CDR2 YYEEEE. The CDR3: CASSLPCADTQYF. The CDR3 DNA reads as TGTGCCAGCAGCTTGCCTTGCGCGGATACGCAGTATTTT.

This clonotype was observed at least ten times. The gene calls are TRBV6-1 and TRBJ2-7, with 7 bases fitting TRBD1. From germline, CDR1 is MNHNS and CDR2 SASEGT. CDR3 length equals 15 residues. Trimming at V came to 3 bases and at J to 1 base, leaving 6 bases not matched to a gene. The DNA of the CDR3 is TGTGCCAGCAGTGAGGCGGCAGGGGGATCCTACGAGCAGTACTTC. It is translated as CASSEAAGGSYEQYF.

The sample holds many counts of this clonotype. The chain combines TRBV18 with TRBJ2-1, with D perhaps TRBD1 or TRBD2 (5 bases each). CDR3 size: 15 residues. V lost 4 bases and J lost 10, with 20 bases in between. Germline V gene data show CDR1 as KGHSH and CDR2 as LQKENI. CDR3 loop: CASSLPGRQLREQFF. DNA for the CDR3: TGTGCCAGCTCACTACCGGGGCGCCAGCTTCGGGAGCAGTTCTTC.

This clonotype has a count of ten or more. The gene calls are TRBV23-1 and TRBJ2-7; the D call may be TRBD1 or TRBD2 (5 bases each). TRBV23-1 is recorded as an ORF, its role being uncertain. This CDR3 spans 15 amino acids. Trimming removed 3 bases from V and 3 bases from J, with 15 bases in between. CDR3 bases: TGCGCCAGCAGTCATCTCCGGGACCCCTTCTACGAGCAGTACTTC. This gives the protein CASSHLRDPFYEQYF.